The 14 T cell receptor beta chains in this list originate from one sample, sequenced in a study of blood T cell repertoires in COVID-19. Profiled with immunoSEQ multiplex PCR; TCRdb holds only in-frame clones, not every one. This table has hundreds of thousands of clones, approximately 84% appearing once. The sequenced sample was peripheral blood. All receptors come from a woman younger than 45 who had recovered from COVID-19.

The genes are TRBV7-2 and TRBJ1-1, with 8 bases identical to TRBD1. Trimming took 5 bases from V and 4 from J; bases not matched to a gene: 6. The CDR3 length is 14 residues. CDR1 SGHTA and CDR2 FQGNSA come from the germline V gene. CDR3 residues: CASSSQGASTEAFF. The CDR3, as DNA: TGTGCCAGCAGCAGCCAGGGGGCGAGCACTGAAGCTTTCTTT. Full variable domain (rest looked up from reference TRBV7-2 and TRBJ1-1): GAGVSQSPSNKVTEKGKDVELRCDPISGHTALYWYRQSLGQGLEFLIYFQGNSAPDKSGLPSDRFSAERTGGSVSTLTIQRTQQEDSAVYLCASSSQGASTEAFFGQGTRLTVV.

This rearrangement joins TRBV24-1 to TRBJ2-3, with a weak D call TRBD2 (5 bases). The CDR3 length is 15 residues. The V end lost 0 bases, the J end lost 1 base, and 7 bases lay between the germline ends. Germline lookup yields CDR1 KGHDR and CDR2 SFDVKD. The CDR3 protein is CATSDLRAGTDTQYF. The CDR3 nucleotides read TGTGCCACCAGTGATTTGCGAGCGGGCACAGATACGCAGTATTTT.

In this sample, this clone turned up once. The V call is TRBV6-2 or TRBV6-3, the J call TRBJ2-1, with 11 bases aligning to TRBD2. The CDR3 extends over 16 amino acids. V was pared by 0 bases and J by 4 bases, with 2 bases of the junction left unmatched. The germline V gene has CDR1 MNHEY and CDR2 SVGEGT. CDR3 coding DNA: TGTGCCAGCAGTTACTCGATAGCGGGAGGGTACAATGAGCAGTTCTTC. Its translation is CASSYSIAGGYNEQFF.

The gene calls are TRBV2 and TRBJ2-5; a weak D match, TRBD2 (5 bases). This CDR3 contains 11 residues. The V end was cut by 7 bases, the J end by 5 bases, with 8 bases between. CDR1 is SNHLY, CDR2 FYNNEI, per germline. CDR3 bases: TGTGCCAGCAAAGCGGAGGAGACCCAGTACTTC. Protein product: CASKAEETQYF.

The chain combines TRBV28 with TRBJ2-1, with a weak D call TRBD1 (6 bases). This CDR3 has 17 amino acids. CDR1 and CDR2 (germline): MDHEN, SYDVKM. V lost 5 bases, J lost 1 base, and 18 bases lay in between. CDR3 in amino acids: CASSPRTEVKSYNEQFF. The CDR3 nucleotides read TGTGCCAGCAGTCCTCGGACAGAAGTAAAATCCTACAATGAGCAGTTCTTC. The full variable domain, with the rest looked up from reference TRBV28 and TRBJ2-1, is DVKVTQSSRYLVKRTGEKVFLECVQDMDHENMFWYRQDPGLGLRLIYFSYDVKMKEKGDIPEGYSVSREKKERFSLILESASTNQTSMYLCASSPRTEVKSYNEQFFGPGTRLTVL.

The chain combines TRBV5-6 with TRBJ2-1; no definite D call. The germline CDR1 and CDR2 sequences are SGHDT and YYEEEE. The V and J ends lost 1 base and 5 bases respectively, with 7 bases between them. This CDR3 has 13 amino acids. The CDR3 sequence: CASSLTGNNEQFF. The CDR3 coding sequence is TGTGCCAGCAGCTTGACCGGTAACAATGAGCAGTTCTTC.

V gene TRBV7-2 combines with J gene TRBJ1-5; D is unresolved. The germline V gene encodes CDR1 SGHTA and CDR2 FQGNSA. The V end lost 2 bases, the J end lost 0 bases, and 8 bases lay between the germline ends. The CDR3 spans 15 residues. CDR3 residues: CASSLHSNSNQPQHF. The CDR3 nucleotides are TGTGCCAGCAGCTTACACAGTAATAGCAATCAGCCCCAGCATTTT. The full variable domain, in which reference TRBV7-2 and TRBJ1-5 provide the parts outside the CDR3, is GAGVSQSPSNKVTEKGKDVELRCDPISGHTALYWYRQSLGQGLEFLIYFQGNSAPDKSGLPSDRFSAERTGGSVSTLTIQRTQQEDSAVYLCASSLHSNSNQPQHFGDGTRLSIL.

This chain uses TRBV6-4 with TRBJ2-3; 7 nucleotides align to TRBD2. The CDR3 spans 16 residues. Germline V gene sequence: CDR1 MRHNA, CDR2 SNTAGT. Trimming at V came to 2 bases and at J to 1 base, leaving 6 bases not matched to a gene. This chain's CDR3 is CASSDPTSDCTDTQYF. Written as DNA, the CDR3 is TGTGCCAGCAGTGACCCAACTAGCGACTGCACAGATACGCAGTATTTT.

This chain links TRBV19 with TRBJ2-1; TRBD1 might be the D (7 bases). This CDR3 spans 16 amino acids. Per the germline V gene, CDR1 is LNHDA and CDR2 is SQIVND (reference sequence). With 3 bases removed from V and 4 bases from J, the gap between germline ends came to 16 bases. This chain's CDR3 is CASSIGNRGGYNEQFF. In nucleotides, the CDR3 is TGTGCCAGTAGTATCGGGAACAGGGGAGGATACAATGAGCAGTTCTTC.

The chain uses TRBV4-1 and TRBJ1-6, with D possibly being TRBD1 (6 bases). This CDR3 is built from 14 residues. Between the trimmed V and J ends, which lost 8 bases and 7 bases, there was a span of 15 bases. Germline V gives CDR1 MGHRA, CDR2 YSYEKL. The CDR3 reads CASLTGTENSPLHF. The CDR3 DNA reads TGCGCCAGCCTCACAGGGACCGAAAATTCACCCCTCCACTTT.

The chain carries TRBV19 and TRBJ1-2; 8 nucleotides align to TRBD1. Unmatched junction bases numbered 6, after V lost 5 bases and J lost 1 base. The CDR3 contains 15 residues. Germline V gives CDR1 LNHDA, CDR2 SQIVND (reference sequence). CDR3 sequence (DNA): TGTGCCAGTAGTCCCTGGACAGGGCTTAACTATGGCTACACCTTC. This gives the protein CASSPWTGLNYGYTF.

The gene calls are TRBV11-2 and TRBJ2-1; D ambiguous. V dropped 4 bases and J dropped 6 bases, with 16 bases sitting between them. Germline lookup yields CDR1 SGHAT and CDR2 FQNNGV. The CDR3 covers 15 residues. The CDR3 sequence is CASSSVDIRGNEQFF. CDR3 DNA: TGTGCCAGCAGCTCGGTTGATATACGAGGCAATGAGCAGTTCTTC.

The J gene is TRBJ2-5, the V gene TRBV9; D gene ambiguous. The CDR3 runs to 13 residues. The germline V and J ends were trimmed by 0 bases and 5 bases, with 8 bases remaining between them. Germline V lookup: CDR1 SGDLS, CDR2 YYNGEE. The CDR3 here is CASSVGIRETQYF. The CDR3 DNA sequence: TGTGCCAGCAGCGTAGGTATCCGGGAGACCCAGTACTTC. Variable domain in full (rest from reference TRBV9 and TRBJ2-5): DSGVTQTPKHLITATGQRVTLRCSPRSGDLSVYWYQQSLDQGLQFLIQYYNGEERAKGNILERFSAQQFPDLHSELNLSSLELGDSALYFCASSVGIRETQYFGPGTRLLVL.

The J gene is TRBJ1-6, the V gene TRBV28; unclear D gene. The V gene lost 3 bases and the J gene lost 7 bases, with 16 bases spanning the gap. The CDR3 extends over 16 amino acids. Germline CDR1 MDHEN, CDR2 SYDVKM. CDR3 in amino acids: CASSFLARLMNSPLHF. DNA of the CDR3: TGTGCCAGCAGTTTCCTTGCTCGGTTGATGAATTCACCCCTCCACTTT.